Below are 31 T cell receptor beta chains sequenced from a single sample in a study of vaccination and CD4 T cells after COVID-19. For these receptors, no antigen is known. Cultured CD4+ T cell DNA was sequenced using the Oncomine TCR Beta short-read assay. In TCRdb, the PCR reads were re-called with MiXCR into one record per CDR3 protein. The sample lists under 15,000 distinct CDR3 sequences, roughly 69% occurring once. Treatment denoted: approximately 9-day PBMC culture with coronavirus spike peptide pools or control peptides (ViraFEST assay). The sample here was CD4+ T cells from blood, cultured in vitro, taken before SARS-CoV-2 vaccination. The source is a human donor who had recovered from COVID-19.

This clonotype has just a few counts. V gene TRBV24-1 combines with J gene TRBJ1-2; no reliable D call. V shed 3 bases and J shed 2 bases, with 6 bases lying between them. CDR1 and CDR2 from the germline V gene are KGHDR and SFDVKD. The CDR3 is 13 residues long. The CDR3 nucleotides are TGTGCCACCAGTGATAGCAGCAACTATGGCTACACCTTC. Its translation: CATSDSSNYGYTF.

V usage is TRBV19 and J usage is TRBJ2-6; the D gene is possibly TRBD1 (6 bases). The CDR3 contains 14 residues. V was pared by 7 bases and J by 5 bases, with 12 bases between. Germline V lookup: CDR1 LNHDA, CDR2 SQIVND (reference sequence). The CDR3 sequence is CASTQGSRANVLTF. Written as DNA, the CDR3 is TGTGCCAGTACTCAGGGGTCTCGGGCCAACGTCCTGACTTTC. Looking up the rest from reference TRBV19 and TRBJ2-6 gives the full variable domain: DGGITQSPKYLFRKEGQNVTLSCEQNLNHDAMYWYRQDPGQGLRLIYYSQIVNDFQKGDIAEGYSVSREKKESFPLTVTSAQKNPTAFYLCASTQGSRANVLTFGAGSRLTVL.

V is TRBV27 and J is TRBJ2-7; 12 nucleotides align to TRBD1. The V and J ends lost 3 bases and 0 bases, in that order; junction bases with no gene match: 6. This CDR3 has 17 amino acids. The V gene's germline CDR1 is MNHEY and CDR2 SMNVEV (reference sequence). The CDR3 region is CASSFGTGGWSSYEQYF. In nucleotides, the CDR3 is TGTGCCAGCAGTTTCGGGACAGGGGGCTGGAGCTCCTACGAGCAGTACTTC.

Points on this clonotype: One end of the junction varies from germline; a read error may be responsible. The chain combines TRBV19 with TRBJ1-2; D uncertain. The CDR3 runs to 19 residues. Germline CDR1 and CDR2: LNHDA and SQIVND (reference sequence). Here the CDR3 reads CASRIDAQSGSTIRYGYTF. For the CDR3, the DNA is TGTGCCAGTAGGATAGACGCTCAATCGGGGTCTACGATCCGATATGGCTACACCTTC.

This sequence joins TRBV20-1 and TRBJ2-1; the match to TRBD2 covers 13 bases. J gave up 0 bases and V 6 bases, and 14 bases lay outside the gene matches. This CDR3 has 19 residues. CDR1 and CDR2 from the germline V gene are DFQATT and SNEGSKA (reference sequence). This CDR3 is CSARTSGSHSPSSYNEQFF. For the CDR3, the DNA is TGCAGTGCACGGACTAGCGGGAGTCATTCCCCCAGCTCCTACAATGAGCAGTTCTTC.

This chain uses TRBV7-2 with TRBJ2-7; no clear D. CDR1 and CDR2 from the germline V gene are SGHTA and FQGNSA. The V and J ends lost 4 bases and 5 bases respectively, with 6 bases between them. This CDR3 comprises 11 residues. The CDR3: CASSSANEQYF. The CDR3 coding sequence is TGTGCCAGCAGCTCAGCTAACGAGCAGTACTTC.

This clonotype was recorded only once. The V and J genes are TRBV6-1 and TRBJ1-4; no clear D gene. V gave up 5 bases and J gave up 0 bases, with 10 bases separating them. Germline V gene data show CDR1 as MNHNS and CDR2 as SASEGT. CDR3 length: 15 residues. The CDR3 nucleotides are TGTGCCAGCAGTAGCGACTATGCAACTAATGAAAAACTGTTTTTT. It yields the protein CASSSDYATNEKLFF.

This rearrangement joins TRBV6-2 or TRBV6-3 to TRBJ2-1, with D possibly matching TRBD2 (6 bases). The CDR3 runs to 13 residues. Trimming shortened V by 6 bases and J by 3 bases, and 9 bases separated the two germline ends. CDR1 is MNHEY, CDR2 SVGEGT, per germline. CDR3 protein: CASSKTSYNEQFF. The CDR3 coding sequence is TGTGCCAGCAGCAAGACTAGCTACAATGAGCAGTTCTTC.

The V and J genes are TRBV20-1 and TRBJ2-1; 9 bases are a match to TRBD2. V dropped 5 bases and J dropped 2; count of bases not matched to a gene: 10. CDR3 size: 16 residues. CDR1 and CDR2 from the germline V gene are DFQATT and SNEGSKA (reference sequence). The CDR3 loop reads CSAPKSGRQTYNEQFF. CDR3 DNA: TGCAGTGCTCCTAAAAGCGGGAGGCAAACCTACAATGAGCAGTTCTTC.

This chain connects TRBV12-3 or TRBV12-4 to TRBJ2-7; either TRBD1 or TRBD2 may fit D (5 bases each). The CDR3 has 15 amino acids. V was shortened by 6 bases and J by 1 base, with 16 bases between the two germline ends. The CDR3 DNA reads as TGTGCCAGCAGCACAAATGACAGAGGGTCCTACGAGCAGTACTTC. Amino acids: CASSTNDRGSYEQYF.

This clonotype was observed a few times. This chain connects TRBV20-1 to TRBJ2-4; 14 nucleotides align to TRBD2. CDR1 and CDR2 from the germline V gene are DFQATT and SNEGSKA (reference sequence). The CDR3 extends over 15 amino acids. V shed 5 bases, J shed 4 bases, and the junction held 4 bases outside the gene matches. DNA of the CDR3: TGCAGTGCTCTTGGGACTAGCGGGGGTAAAAACATTCAGTACTTC. Its translation is CSALGTSGGKNIQYF.

This clonotype was found a few times. The chain couples TRBV6-1 to TRBJ1-4; 9 positions match TRBD1. The CDR3 contains 14 residues. Germline V CDR1 and CDR2: MNHNS, SASEGT. Trimming removed 10 bases from V and 4 bases from J; junction bases left unmatched: 7. CDR3 sequence (DNA): TGTGCCATGGGACAGGGAGGGGATAATGAAAAACTGTTTTTT. Residues: CAMGQGGDNEKLFF.

This rearrangement joins TRBV10-1 to TRBJ1-2, with D unclear. This CDR3 has 13 residues. Germline-derived CDR1 and CDR2 are WNHNN and SYGVQD (reference sequence). Trimming pared 4 bases from V and 2 bases from J, leaving 8 bases between. The CDR3 loop reads CASSADPNYGYTF. In DNA form, the CDR3 reads TGCGCCAGCAGTGCAGACCCAAACTATGGCTACACCTTC.

The chain couples TRBV29-1 to TRBJ1-4; D gene uncertain. Germline CDR1 SQVTM, CDR2 ANQGSEA. V was trimmed by 3 bases and J by 8 bases, leaving 7 bases between them. The CDR3 is 11 residues long. This chain's CDR3 is CSVELAEKLFF. The CDR3 DNA sequence: TGCAGCGTTGAGTTAGCGGAAAAACTGTTTTTT.

V is TRBV28 and J is TRBJ1-5; 8 positions agree with TRBD1. Germline values: CDR1 MDHEN, CDR2 SYDVKM. Trimming took 7 bases from V and 6 from J; bases not matched to a gene: 11. This CDR3 is built from 15 residues. CDR3 amino acids: CASIPREDRVQPQHF. Written as DNA, the CDR3 is TGTGCCAGCATCCCCAGGGAGGACAGGGTTCAGCCCCAGCATTTT.

The V call is TRBV4-1, the J call TRBJ2-7; TRBD1 matches 7 bases. The V gene end was trimmed by 0 bases and the J gene end by 3 bases; junction bases not matched to a gene: 5. CDR1 and CDR2 from the germline V gene are MGHRA and YSYEKL. The CDR3 is 15 residues long. The CDR3 loop is CASSQEGQLLYEQYF. CDR3 bases: TGCGCCAGCAGCCAAGAGGGACAGCTTCTCTACGAGCAGTACTTC.

In its sample, this clonotype was seen once. As DNA, the CDR3 is TGCAGTGCTAGATCGGCCAGGGGGCTTAACGAGCAGTACTTC. Its translation: CSARSARGLNEQYF. The J gene is TRBJ2-7, the V gene TRBV20-1, with 8 positions matching TRBD1. Germline assignment: CDR1 DFQATT and CDR2 SNEGSKA (reference sequence). The CDR3 spans 14 residues. Trimming took 2 bases from V and 5 from J; bases not matched to a gene: 8.

The chain combines TRBV4-2 with TRBJ2-7; the D is unclear. CDR3 length: 12 amino acids. From germline, CDR1 is LGHNA and CDR2 YNFKEQ. Trimming removed 3 bases from V and 0 bases from J, with 3 bases in between. CDR3 sequence reads: CASSQSSYEQYF. The DNA for the CDR3 is TGTGCCAGCAGCCAGAGCTCCTACGAGCAGTACTTC.

The rearrangement uses TRBV9 and TRBJ2-7; no clear D gene. The CDR3 consists of 14 residues. Germline values: CDR1 SGDLS, CDR2 YYNGEE. The V end lost 0 bases, the J end lost 2 bases, and 9 bases lay between the germline ends. The CDR3 nucleotides read TGTGCCAGCAGCGTAGGAACCGAGACCTACGAGCAGTACTTC. This gives the protein CASSVGTETYEQYF.

The chain couples TRBV20-1 to TRBJ2-1; a possible D gene is TRBD1 (6 bases). Germline V lookup: CDR1 DFQATT, CDR2 SNEGSKA (reference sequence). This CDR3 has 14 residues. Trimming pared 0 bases from V and 3 bases from J, leaving 9 bases between. CDR3 DNA sequence: TGCAGTGCTAGAGATTTCAGGGGCTACAATGAGCAGTTCTTC. Translated: CSARDFRGYNEQFF.

The J gene is TRBJ2-1, the V gene TRBV30; 7 bases are a match to TRBD2. CDR1 and CDR2 (germline): GTSNPN, SVGIG (reference sequence). With V trimmed by 0 bases and J by 4 bases, 6 bases remained unmatched. There are 15 residues in the CDR3. The CDR3 is CAWSVGLAAYNEQFF. The CDR3 bases are TGTGCCTGGAGTGTAGGCCTAGCGGCTTACAATGAGCAGTTCTTC. Full variable domain (missing parts from reference TRBV30 and TRBJ2-1): SQTIHQWPATLVQPVGSPLSLECTVEGTSNPNLYWYRQAAGRGLQLLFYSVGIGQISSEVPQNLSASRPQDRQFILSSKKLLLSDSGFYLCAWSVGLAAYNEQFFGPGTRLTVL.

This chain links TRBV20-1 with TRBJ2-1, with 9 bases matching TRBD1. The germline CDR1 and CDR2 sequences are DFQATT and SNEGSKA (reference sequence). J was trimmed by 7 bases and V by 6 bases; bases with no gene match: 16. The CDR3 contains 16 residues. This chain's CDR3 is CSAPGQGLISVNEQFF. The CDR3 DNA is TGCAGTGCACCGGGACAGGGACTCATCTCGGTAAATGAGCAGTTCTTC.

This chain connects TRBV7-2 to TRBJ2-7; TRBD2 is a possible D gene (6 bases). The CDR3 runs to 13 residues. V was shortened by 4 bases and J by 5 bases, with 12 bases between the two germline ends. The V gene's germline CDR1 is SGHTA and CDR2 FQGNSA. CDR3: CASSSRGGDEQYF. CDR3 DNA: TGTGCCAGCAGCTCACGGGGAGGTGACGAGCAGTACTTC.

This chain uses TRBV20-1 with TRBJ2-5; 11 bases map to TRBD2. This CDR3 is built from 15 residues. Trimming at V came to 0 bases and at J to 1 base, leaving 1 base not matched to a gene. The V gene's germline CDR1 is DFQATT and CDR2 SNEGSKA (reference sequence). The CDR3: CSARDTSGSQETQYF. The CDR3 DNA reads as TGCAGTGCTAGAGATACTAGCGGGAGCCAAGAGACCCAGTACTTC.

The chain employs TRBV19 and TRBJ1-2; a possible D gene is TRBD1 (6 bases). Trimming removed 5 bases at V and 9 bases at J, with 22 bases between. Germline V lookup: CDR1 LNHDA, CDR2 SQIVND (reference sequence). The CDR3 is made up of 15 amino acids. The CDR3 spells CASSPPGQPLWSYTF. The CDR3 coding sequence is TGTGCCAGTAGTCCCCCAGGACAGCCTCTCTGGAGCTACACCTTC.

This chain uses TRBV30 with TRBJ1-6; D ambiguous. Germline assignment: CDR1 GTSNPN and CDR2 SVGIG (reference sequence). Trimming removed 0 bases from V and 6 bases from J, with 6 bases in between. The CDR3 extends over 13 amino acids. The DNA of the CDR3 is TGTGCCTGGAGTGTACATCGTAATTCACCCCTCCACTTT. It translates to CAWSVHRNSPLHF.

The J gene is TRBJ1-5, the V gene TRBV6-5, with 9 bases fitting TRBD1. Germline lookup yields CDR1 MNHEY and CDR2 SVGAGI. There are 15 residues in the CDR3. The J segment lost 7 bases and the V segment lost 1 base, leaving 5 bases of the junction unmatched. DNA for the CDR3: TGTGCCAGCAGTTACTATCCGGGACAGGGACAGCCCCAGCATTTT. Translating it yields CASSYYPGQGQPQHF.

The gene calls are TRBV10-3 and TRBJ1-6, with 7 bases aligning to TRBD1. Germline trimming cut 6 bases from V and 11 bases from J; bases unmatched to any gene: 10. This CDR3 is 14 amino acids long. Per the germline V gene, CDR1 is ENHRY and CDR2 is SYGVKD. The CDR3 nucleotides are TGTGCCATCAGCGGACAGGAAAGTACTACACCCCTCCACTTT. Residues: CAISGQESTTPLHF.

The gene calls are TRBV20-1 and TRBJ2-7; 9 bases agree with TRBD2. The CDR3 is made up of 13 amino acids. CDR1 is DFQATT, CDR2 SNEGSKA, per germline (reference sequence). The V and J ends lost 4 bases and 3 bases, in that order; junction bases with no gene match: 4. The CDR3 loop is CSAKWTSDYEQYF. CDR3 bases: TGCAGTGCTAAATGGACTAGCGACTACGAGCAGTACTTC.

The J gene is TRBJ2-5, the V gene TRBV9, with 10 bases aligning to TRBD1. V lost 4 bases and J lost 4; bases outside the gene matches: 10. CDR1 and CDR2 (germline): SGDLS, YYNGEE. This CDR3 is 16 amino acids long. The CDR3: CASSSFTGQGSETQYF. In DNA form, the CDR3 reads TGTGCCAGCAGCTCCTTTACGGGACAGGGGTCAGAGACCCAGTACTTC.

CDR3 sequence reads: CASRTVKASQPQHF. CDR3 nucleotide sequence: TGCGCCAGCAGGACAGTTAAGGCTTCCCAGCCCCAGCATTTT. The chain links TRBV10-1 to TRBJ1-5; TRBD1 is a possible D gene (5 bases). Germline V lookup: CDR1 WNHNN, CDR2 SYGVQD (reference sequence). Trimming took off 6 bases at V and 7 bases at J, with 16 bases between the two ends. This CDR3 spans 14 amino acids.